The 9 T cell receptor beta chains listed next were all sequenced from one sample in a study of blood T cells in healthy people across ages. Then a second PCR, running roughly 7 to 11 cycles, was carried out with a sample-barcoded 5' primer and a J-beta primer mix. TCRdb itself ran the 5' RACE reads through MiXCR, one entry per CDR3 protein. The sample carries about 580,000 distinct CDR3 sequences, about 45% recorded once. Sequenced: blood. The receptor set was obtained from a man older than 75 in good health.

The chain is built from TRBV3-1 and TRBJ2-1; no clear D. Trimming cost V 0 bases and J 12 bases, with 12 bases left between them. The CDR3 loop spans 13 amino acids. From germline, CDR1 is LGHDT and CDR2 YNNKEL (reference sequence). In DNA, the CDR3 is TGTGCCAGCAGCCAAGATTCGGGCAGTACGCAGTTCTTC. Encoded protein: CASSQDSGSTQFF.

In regard to this clonotype: Given a much more abundant clone one base away, this may be a read error. The genes are TRBV7-9 and TRBJ2-5, with D perhaps TRBD1 or TRBD2 (5 bases each). Germline V gives CDR1 SEHNR, CDR2 FQNEAQ (reference sequence). The CDR3 has 14 amino acids. CDR3 in DNA: TGTACCAGCAGCCGCCCGAGAGGGGAAGAGACCCAGTACTTC. Translation gives CTSSRPRGEETQYF.

The rearrangement joins TRBV7-2 to TRBJ2-1, with TRBD2 identical over 16 bases. There are 17 residues in the CDR3. The germline CDR1 and CDR2 sequences are SGHTA and FQGNSA. The trim removed 5 bases at V and 5 bases at J, leaving 6 bases unmatched. CDR3 in DNA: TGTGCCAGCAGCCTTGGGACTAGCGGGAGGGGGAACAATGAGCAGTTCTTC. Amino acids: CASSLGTSGRGNNEQFF.

The rearrangement joins TRBV9 to TRBJ2-4, with a possible D match to TRBD1 (6 bases). CDR3 length: 13 amino acids. Trimming pared 3 bases from V and 8 bases from J, leaving 12 bases between. The V gene's germline CDR1 is SGDLS and CDR2 YYNGEE. CDR3 DNA sequence: TGTGCCAGCAGCGGGGGGCCCTGGGACATTCAGTACTTC. It translates to CASSGGPWDIQYF. Filled out from reference TRBV9 and TRBJ2-4, the complete variable domain reads DSGVTQTPKHLITATGQRVTLRCSPRSGDLSVYWYQQSLDQGLQFLIQYYNGEERAKGNILERFSAQQFPDLHSELNLSSLELGDSALYFCASSGGPWDIQYFGAGTRLSVL.

This chain links TRBV3-1 with TRBJ2-3; D not certain. The CDR3 consists of 17 residues. The germline V gene encodes CDR1 LGHDT and CDR2 YNNKEL (reference sequence). V was trimmed by 0 bases and J by 5 bases, leaving 18 bases between them. The CDR3 loop reads CASSQDLGAQVGDTQYF. In DNA, the CDR3 is TGTGCCAGCAGCCAAGATCTCGGAGCGCAGGTAGGAGATACGCAGTATTTT.

V is TRBV6-2 or TRBV6-3 and J is TRBJ2-2; no clear D gene. Trimming shortened V by 5 bases and J by 1 base, and 14 bases separated the two germline ends. CDR3 length equals 16 residues. CDR1 and CDR2 from the germline V gene are MNHEY and SVGEGT. This CDR3 is CASSPPPPQNTGELFF. CDR3 nucleotides: TGTGCCAGCAGTCCTCCCCCGCCCCAGAACACCGGGGAGCTGTTTTTT.

This clonotype was seen only a few times. The rearrangement links TRBV12-3 or TRBV12-4 to TRBJ2-7, with 8 nucleotides matching TRBD2. There are 13 residues in the CDR3. V shed 6 bases and J 10 bases; nucleotides not matched to a gene: 11. CDR3 in amino acids: CASSPAGGLTQYF. CDR3 nucleotide sequence: TGTGCCAGCAGCCCGGCGGGAGGTTTGACACAGTACTTC.

The V gene is TRBV9, the J gene TRBJ2-6; D might be TRBD2 (5 bases). This CDR3 comprises 18 residues. V was trimmed by 0 bases and J by 0 bases, leaving 13 bases between them. In germline, CDR1 is SGDLS, CDR2 YYNGEE. CDR3 amino acids: CASSVEFTGSSGANVLTF. The DNA of the CDR3 is TGTGCCAGCAGCGTAGAGTTCACGGGAAGCTCTGGGGCCAACGTCCTGACTTTC.

This chain's CDR3 is CASSGTAHGNQPQHF. The CDR3 bases are TGTGCCAGCTCGGGGACGGCGCATGGGAATCAGCCCCAGCATTTT. J is TRBJ1-5 and V is TRBV7-9; D perhaps matches TRBD1 (5 bases). Trimming took 8 bases from V and 4 from J, leaving 18 bases between them. This CDR3 contains 15 residues. Germline assignment: CDR1 SEHNR and CDR2 FQNEAQ (reference sequence).